This T cell receptor beta chain originates from a study of CD8 T cells in ankylosing spondylitis. Points on this clonotype: Its antigen is undetermined.

Study-wide points: A motif in TCR beta, a set of under ten highly homologous variants, appeared characteristic of ankylosing spondylitis blood.

This CDR3 has 17 amino acids. V lost 4 bases, J lost 4 bases, and 11 bases stayed unmatched. The V gene's germline CDR1 is LGHNA and CDR2 YNFKEQ. Each CDR3 protein gets one entry after TCRdb re-called the 5' RACE reads with MiXCR. The sample holds more than 400,000 distinct CDR3 sequences, about 5.7% seen once. Sequencing was performed on blood, either unsorted or a sorted T cell fraction (not recorded which). The chain recombines TRBV4-2 with TRBJ2-7; 12 bases map to TRBD2. This receptor was taken from a male donor with ankylosing spondylitis. Written as DNA, the CDR3 is TGTGCCAGCAGCCGGACTAGCGGGGTCCGGGATCCATACGAGCAGTACTTC. Protein sequence: CASSRTSGVRDPYEQYF.